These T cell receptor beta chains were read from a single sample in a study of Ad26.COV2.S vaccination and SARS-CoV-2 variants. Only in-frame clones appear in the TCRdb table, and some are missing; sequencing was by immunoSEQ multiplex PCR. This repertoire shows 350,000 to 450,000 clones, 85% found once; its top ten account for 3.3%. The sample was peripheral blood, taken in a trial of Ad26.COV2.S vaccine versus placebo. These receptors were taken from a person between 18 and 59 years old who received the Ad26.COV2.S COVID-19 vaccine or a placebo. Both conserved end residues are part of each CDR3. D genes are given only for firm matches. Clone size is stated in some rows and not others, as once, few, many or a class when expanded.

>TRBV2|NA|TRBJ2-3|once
CASSEAGAGVSTDTQYF
TGTGCCAGCAGTGAAGCGGGGGCGGGGGTTAGCACAGATACGCAGTATTTT
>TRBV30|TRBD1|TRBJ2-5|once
CAWGRTGAWGTTQETQYF
TGTGCCTGGGGCCGGACAGGGGCCTGGGGGACAACACAAGAGACCCAGTACTTC
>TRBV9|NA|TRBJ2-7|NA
CASSPQGHSYEQYF
TGTGCCAGCAGTCCGCAGGGCCACTCCTACGAGCAGTACTTC
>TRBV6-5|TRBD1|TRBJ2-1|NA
CASRDREGGEQFF
TGTGCCAGCAGGGACAGGGAAGGGGGTGAGCAGTTCTTC
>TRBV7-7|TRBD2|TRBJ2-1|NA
CASSLAPLRGGNNEQFF
TGTGCTAGCAGCTTAGCTCCTTTGCGGGGGGGCAACAATGAGCAGTTCTTC
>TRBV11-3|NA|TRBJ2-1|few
CASSLGLVNEQFF
TGTGCCAGCAGCTTAGGACTAGTAAATGAGCAGTTCTTC
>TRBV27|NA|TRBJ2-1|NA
CASSLFRGSEQFF
TGTGCCAGCAGTTTATTCCGGGGATCGGAGCAGTTCTTC
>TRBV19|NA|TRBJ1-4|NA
CASSTRVSEKLFF
TGTGCCAGTAGTACGCGTGTAAGTGAAAAACTGTTTTTT
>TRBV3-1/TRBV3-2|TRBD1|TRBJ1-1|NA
CASSPQGVNTEAFF
TGTGCCAGCAGCCCACAGGGGGTGAACACTGAAGCTTTCTTT
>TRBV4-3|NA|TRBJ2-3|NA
CASSRLTRSTDTQYF
TGCGCCAGCAGCCGCCTGACGAGGTCCACAGATACGCAGTATTTT